A single sample is the source of the 29 T cell receptor beta chains below, sequenced in a study of blood T cell repertoires in COVID-19. Profiling relied on immunoSEQ multiplex PCR, and the TCRdb table lists in-frame clones only, not all of them. This sample has 310,000 or so clones; roughly 90% occur once, and the top ten carry 4%. Sequenced input: peripheral blood. The receptors were sampled from a woman in her 50s with active or convalescent COVID-19.

The chain uses TRBV18 and TRBJ1-1; D is uncertain. Trimming took 1 base from V and 1 from J, leaving 13 bases between them. The CDR3 runs 16 residues. The germline V gene has CDR1 KGHSH and CDR2 LQKENI. CDR3 in amino acids: CASSPLRNTQNTEAFF. Written as DNA, the CDR3 is TGTGCCAGCTCACCACTGAGGAACACCCAGAACACTGAAGCTTTCTTT. The variable domain in full, completed from reference TRBV18 and TRBJ1-1, reads NAGVMQNPRHLVRRRGQEARLRCSPMKGHSHVYWYRQLPEEGLKFMVYLQKENIIDESGMPKERFSAEFPKEGPSILRIQQVVRGDSAAYFCASSPLRNTQNTEAFFGQGTRLTVV.

The chain carries TRBV23-1 and TRBJ2-7; 9 bases match TRBD1. TRBV23-1 is treated as an ORF (open reading frame) with a function not yet certain. The CDR3 spans 22 residues. The junction had 27 bases not matched to a gene; V was cut back by 6 bases and J by 0 bases. The CDR3 DNA reads as TGCGCCAGCAGACACTGTCGAACCTACTCGGACAGGGGTGGGTTAAGCTCCTACGAGCAGTACTTC. This encodes CASRHCRTYSDRGGLSSYEQYF.

The gene calls are TRBV15 and TRBJ1-2; TRBD1 matches 9 bases. Germline V gives CDR1 LNHNV, CDR2 YYDKDF (reference sequence). This CDR3 has 15 amino acids. After removal of 2 bases from V and 6 bases from J, the junction contained 7 bases not matched to a gene. CDR3 DNA: TGTGCCACCAGCAGACAGGGCGGGACAGGGAATGGCTACACCTTC. Translated, it gives CATSRQGGTGNGYTF.

The chain has TRBV28 and TRBJ1-2; D is undetermined. Germline CDR1 and CDR2: MDHEN and SYDVKM. V lost 6 bases and J lost 3, with 14 bases in between. The CDR3 runs 14 residues. The CDR3 reads CASSQPGAHYGYTF. The DNA for the CDR3 is TGTGCCAGCAGCCAACCCGGTGCCCACTATGGCTACACCTTC.

This clone was recorded only once. The chain employs TRBV7-2 and TRBJ1-5; TRBD1 aligns across 8 bases. Germline assignment: CDR1 SGHTA and CDR2 FQGNSA. The CDR3 runs 13 residues. The junction had 2 bases not matched to a gene; V was cut back by 5 bases and J by 5 bases. CDR3 loop: CASSVDRDQPQHF. CDR3 in DNA: TGTGCCAGCAGCGTGGACAGGGATCAGCCCCAGCATTTT. Drawing the rest from reference TRBV7-2 and TRBJ1-5, the complete variable domain is GAGVSQSPSNKVTEKGKDVELRCDPISGHTALYWYRQSLGQGLEFLIYFQGNSAPDKSGLPSDRFSAERTGGSVSTLTIQRTQQEDSAVYLCASSVDRDQPQHFGDGTRLSIL.

This chain links TRBV5-1 with TRBJ2-1; tentatively, D is TRBD2 (6 bases). CDR1 is SGHRS, CDR2 YFSETQ, per germline. The V and J ends lost 5 bases and 1 base respectively, with 16 bases between them. The CDR3 contains 16 residues. The CDR3 loop is CASRLTAGTSYNEQFF. The DNA for the CDR3 is TGCGCCAGCAGACTAACCGCCGGGACTTCCTACAATGAGCAGTTCTTC.

This rearrangement joins TRBV19 to TRBJ2-3; D possibly corresponds to TRBD2 (5 bases). Germline CDR1 LNHDA, CDR2 SQIVND (reference sequence). This CDR3 region has 17 residues. V was pared by 5 bases and J by 3 bases, with 21 bases between. CDR3 DNA: TGTGCCAGTAGTGCTCCCCCGGGGAGCGGTAGAACAGATACGCAGTATTTT. Encoded protein: CASSAPPGSGRTDTQYF.

The V and J genes are TRBV27 and TRBJ2-5; tentatively, D is TRBD1 (6 bases). From germline, CDR1 is MNHEY and CDR2 SMNVEV (reference sequence). V was trimmed by 6 bases and J by 3 bases, leaving 11 bases between them. The CDR3 loop spans 13 amino acids. CDR3 nucleotides: TGTGCCAGCAGCCACGGACAGAAAGAGACCCAGTACTTC. It specifies CASSHGQKETQYF.

The chain employs TRBV6-2 or TRBV6-3 and TRBJ1-1; D not certain. This CDR3 region has 13 residues. V gave up 4 bases and J gave up 6 bases, with 12 bases separating them. Germline-derived CDR1 and CDR2 are MNHEY and SVGEGT. This CDR3 reads CASSFLGLAEAFF. CDR3 nucleotides: TGTGCCAGCAGTTTCCTAGGACTGGCTGAAGCTTTCTTT.

A single count supports this clone. CDR3 residues: CASSVRPGGVNSPLHF. CDR3 DNA: TGTGCCAGCAGCGTCCGCCCGGGGGGAGTGAATTCACCCCTCCACTTT. The chain carries TRBV9 and TRBJ1-6, with D possibly being TRBD1 (5 bases). This CDR3 spans 16 amino acids. V shed 2 bases and J shed 7 bases, with 16 bases lying between them. Germline lookup yields CDR1 SGDLS and CDR2 YYNGEE.

This chain uses TRBV9 with TRBJ1-4, with 10 bases that match TRBD1. V was clipped by 7 bases and J by 7 bases; unmatched bases: 10. This CDR3 is built from 15 residues. Per germline, CDR1 SGDLS and CDR2 YYNGEE. The CDR3 loop is CASSWAGTGAEKLFF. The CDR3 nucleotides read TGTGCCAGCTCCTGGGCCGGGACAGGGGCTGAAAAACTGTTTTTT.

The genes are TRBV7-2 and TRBJ2-1; TRBD2 matches 12 bases. From germline, CDR1 is SGHTA and CDR2 FQGNSA. The CDR3 has 16 residues. With 1 base clipped from V and 4 bases from J, the junction kept 2 bases outside the gene matches. CDR3 sequence (DNA): TGTGCCAGCAGCTTAGTACTAGCGGGGGGTTACAATGAGCAGTTCTTC. Protein sequence: CASSLVLAGGYNEQFF.

The chain uses TRBV6-6 and TRBJ1-1; D not resolved. Germline V gives CDR1 MNHNY, CDR2 SVGAGI (reference sequence). The CDR3 runs to 13 residues. Trimming stripped 6 bases from V and 8 bases from J, with 16 bases between. DNA for the CDR3: TGTGCCAGCAGCCCGAACCGGGGAGGGGAAGCTTTCTTT. Protein product: CASSPNRGGEAFF.

The chain has TRBV7-3 and TRBJ1-5, with TRBD1 as a possible D gene (5 bases). The CDR3 is made up of 14 amino acids. The V and J ends lost 5 bases and 4 bases respectively, with 12 bases between them. Germline CDR1 is SGHTA and CDR2 is FQGTGA. CDR3 sequence: CASSPREPNQPQHF. The CDR3 DNA reads as TGTGCCAGCAGCCCCAGGGAACCTAATCAGCCCCAGCATTTT.

The CDR3 DNA sequence: TGTGCCAGCAGCCCAGTCGGAGGGGGCCTATGGAACACTGAAGCTTTCTTT. This gives the protein CASSPVGGGLWNTEAFF. The rearrangement links TRBV5-4 to TRBJ1-1; TRBD1 aligns across 7 bases. V lost 4 bases and J lost 1; bases outside the gene matches: 13. The CDR3 spans 17 residues. CDR1 and CDR2 from the germline V gene are SGHNT and YYREEE (reference sequence).

The V and J genes are TRBV30 and TRBJ1-4; maybe TRBD1 (6 bases). Germline assignment: CDR1 GTSNPN and CDR2 SVGIG (reference sequence). CDR3 length: 12 residues. The CDR3 bases are TGTGCATGGCAGGGGCAGGATGAAAAACTGTTTTTT. This encodes CAWQGQDEKLFF.

This sequence joins TRBV7-2 and TRBJ2-7; 7 nucleotides align to TRBD2. V was clipped by 3 bases and J by 5 bases; unmatched bases: 10. Germline V gene data show CDR1 as SGHTA and CDR2 as FQGNSA. CDR3 length: 15 residues. CDR3 in DNA: TGTGCCAGCAGCTTTACGGCTAGCGGAGACCACGAGCAGTACTTC. It encodes CASSFTASGDHEQYF.

This chain connects TRBV10-3 to TRBJ1-3; D uncertain. Per the germline V gene, CDR1 is ENHRY and CDR2 is SYGVKD. The length of the CDR3 is 13 residues. Deletions cut 4 bases from V and 5 bases from J, with 9 bases between. The CDR3 sequence is CAISAGSRNTIYF. The CDR3 DNA follows: TGTGCCATCAGTGCGGGGAGTAGAAACACCATATATTTT.

V and J are TRBV2 and TRBJ2-1; 7 bases are shared with TRBD1. The CDR3 totals 17 residues. The germline V gene encodes CDR1 SNHLY and CDR2 FYNNEI. J gave up 3 bases and V 1 base, and 9 bases lay outside the gene matches. The CDR3 protein is CASSEEPMTGFYNEQFF. In DNA, the CDR3 is TGTGCCAGCAGTGAAGAACCCATGACAGGGTTCTACAATGAGCAGTTCTTC.

DNA for the CDR3: TGTGCCAGCAGCCTACAGGGGTGGGACACTGAAGCTTTCTTT. Translating it yields CASSLQGWDTEAFF. J is TRBJ1-1 and V is TRBV28; 7 nucleotides line up with TRBD1. CDR1 is MDHEN, CDR2 SYDVKM, per germline. The length of the CDR3 is 14 residues. After removal of 6 bases from V and 3 bases from J, the junction contained 7 bases not matched to a gene.

Comment on this clone: The same CDR3 arises from other DNA sequences in this sample as well. V gene TRBV5-1 combines with J gene TRBJ1-5; D perhaps matches TRBD1 (6 bases). Per germline, CDR1 SGHRS and CDR2 YFSETQ. This CDR3 comprises 14 residues. Trimming pared 0 bases from V and 6 bases from J, leaving 10 bases between. CDR3 nucleotides: TGCGCCAGCAGCTTGGCAGGGGTGGGTCAGCCCCAGCATTTT. This gives the protein CASSLAGVGQPQHF.

The J gene is TRBJ1-1, the V gene TRBV6-5; no clear D gene. The CDR3 is made up of 15 amino acids. V shed 2 bases and J shed 0 bases, with 10 bases lying between them. The germline V gene encodes CDR1 MNHEY and CDR2 SVGAGI. The CDR3 DNA reads as TGTGCCAGCAGTTACGGCGGGGTCCTGAACACTGAAGCTTTCTTT. Its protein is CASSYGGVLNTEAFF.

The V call is TRBV5-6, the J call TRBJ2-3; the D gene is possibly TRBD1 (6 bases). The CDR3 is 15 residues long. Germline assignment: CDR1 SGHDT and CDR2 YYEEEE. V lost 4 bases and J 1 base, leaving 13 bases between the germline ends. In DNA, the CDR3 is TGTGCCAGCAGCCCCCGGCCAGGGGGCACAGATACGCAGTATTTT. This sequence encodes CASSPRPGGTDTQYF.

This clone was found once. The chain carries TRBV14 and TRBJ1-1; 9 bases are shared with TRBD1. The V segment lost 4 bases and the J segment 4 bases; nucleotides outside the gene matches: 10. The CDR3 length is 16 residues. The germline CDR1 and CDR2 sequences are SGHDN and FVKESK. The CDR3 DNA is TGTGCCAGCAGCCTCCCGGGACAGGGAACCACCACTGAAGCTTTCTTT. Its translation is CASSLPGQGTTTEAFF.

Many counts were recorded for this clone. The chain is built from TRBV18 and TRBJ1-6; TRBD1 might be the D (6 bases). The CDR3 covers 13 residues. V dropped 5 bases and J dropped 10 bases, with 12 bases sitting between them. Germline V gene sequence: CDR1 KGHSH, CDR2 LQKENI. The CDR3 DNA sequence: TGTGCCAGCTCAACAGGGACGGGGTCACCCCTCCACTTT. Encoded protein: CASSTGTGSPLHF.

V is TRBV7-2 and J is TRBJ1-2, with TRBD1 matching over 7 bases. V was pared by 6 bases and J by 2 bases, with 9 bases of the junction left unmatched. CDR1 and CDR2 (germline): SGHTA, FQGNSA. The CDR3 covers 15 residues. In DNA form, the CDR3 reads TGTGCCAGCAGTTATGGTCCGGGACAGAACTATGGCTACACCTTC. It yields the protein CASSYGPGQNYGYTF.

This chain uses TRBV27 with TRBJ2-1; no reliable D call. Germline V gives CDR1 MNHEY, CDR2 SMNVEV (reference sequence). Trimming stripped 1 base from V and 9 bases from J, with 4 bases between. The CDR3 has 11 amino acids. The CDR3 sequence is CASSLYGEQFF. CDR3 coding DNA: TGTGCCAGCAGTTTATACGGTGAGCAGTTCTTC.

This chain joins TRBV6-6 and TRBJ2-7, with a tentative D call TRBD2 (5 bases). The CDR3 consists of 14 residues. Trimming shortened V by 2 bases and J by 0 bases, and 8 bases separated the two germline ends. CDR1 MNHNY and CDR2 SVGAGI come from the germline V gene (reference sequence). CDR3 in amino acids: CASSYRGISYEQYF. The CDR3 DNA follows: TGTGCCAGCAGTTACCGGGGTATCTCCTACGAGCAGTACTTC.

The genes are TRBV6-5 and TRBJ2-7; 7 nucleotides match TRBD2. Unmatched junction bases numbered 8, after V lost 6 bases and J lost 3 bases. Germline loops: CDR1 MNHEY, CDR2 SVGAGI. The CDR3 totals 14 residues. This chain's CDR3 is CASRANSGGYEQYF. CDR3 DNA sequence: TGTGCCAGCAGAGCAAATTCGGGGGGCTACGAGCAGTACTTC.